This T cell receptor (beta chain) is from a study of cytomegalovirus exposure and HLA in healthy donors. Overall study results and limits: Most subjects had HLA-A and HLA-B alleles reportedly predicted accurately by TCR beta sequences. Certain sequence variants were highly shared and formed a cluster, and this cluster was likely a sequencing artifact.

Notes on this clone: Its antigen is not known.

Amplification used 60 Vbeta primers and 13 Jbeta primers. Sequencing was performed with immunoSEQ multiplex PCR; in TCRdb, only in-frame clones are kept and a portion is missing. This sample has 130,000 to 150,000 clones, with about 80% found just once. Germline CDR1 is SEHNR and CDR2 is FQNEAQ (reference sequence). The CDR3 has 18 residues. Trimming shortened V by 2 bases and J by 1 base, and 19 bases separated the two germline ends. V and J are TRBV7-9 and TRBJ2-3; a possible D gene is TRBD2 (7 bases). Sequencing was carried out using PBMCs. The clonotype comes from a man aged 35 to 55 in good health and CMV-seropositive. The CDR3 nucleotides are TGTGCCAGCAGCTTAATGGCGATTGGGGGGGGCGGCACAGATACGCAGTATTTT. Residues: CASSLMAIGGGGTDTQYF.